The sequence of this T cell receptor beta chain was determined in a study of T cell repertoires in cytomegalovirus infection (dated by TCRdb to about 2019). With respect to the entire study: Recently identified HLA-C-restricted CMV epitopes, whose presentation resists viral immunomodulation, were targeted by peptide stimulations together with well-studied HLA-B-restricted epitopes. The HLA type of each donor mattered for the analysis, because public TCR beta signatures pointed to carriage of CMV infection along with the matching HLA type.

The investigation overall reported the following: In both this cohort and an independent cohort of more than 350 donors, the cumulative frequency of public TCR beta family members distinguished carriers of CMV infection plus the relevant HLA type. In the ex vivo response, HLA-C-restricted CMV-specific TCR beta clonotypes were dominant, and in two of eight donors the single most frequent clonotype came from this HLA-C-restricted group.

The sequencer listed for this sample is Illumina HiSeq 1500. The raw public data were reprocessed by TCRdb itself: fastp quality trimming at Q25, MiXCR clonotype calling, in-frame beta chains only. Each record represents a unique CDR3 protein, reported with the most common genes and DNA among its rows. The sample yields approximately 110,000 distinct CDR3 sequences; roughly 41% were counted once. The top ten constitute approximately 74% of the sample. This specimen's treatment or condition label, per the study, means: in vitro stimulation with specific CMV peptide epitopes to enrich CMV-specific T cells. The CDR1 and CDR2 encoded by the germline V gene are MNHNS and SASEGT. V gives up 3 bases and J gives up 0 bases, and the segment between their germline ends measures 6 bases. The CDR3 numbers 14 residues from cysteine through phenylalanine. The retained sequence is limited to the CDR3, 42 bases, with the frame set at the first base.

In this sample, this clonotype turned up a few times. What antigen it recognizes has not been identified. Base quality data are lacking; no much larger clone is found one base away. Sequences were derived from CD8+ T cells from cultured PBMCs, sampled from culture after CMV antigen stimulation. The chain is assembled from TRBV6-1 and TRBJ1-5; the D gene is unclear. The TCR sequence derives from a human donor in good health (CMV status not recorded). Some clones in this sample may be carry-over from other donors' samples. The sequence in DNA is TGTGCCAGCAGTGATTGGGATAGCAATCAGCCCCAGCATTTT. This is translated as CASSDWDSNQPQHF.